The rows below give T cell receptor beta chains drawn from one sample of a study of T cell changes during pregnancy in multiple sclerosis. Generated by immunoSEQ multiplex PCR, the TCRdb table keeps only in-frame clones and is missing some. The sample shows about 39,000 clones, approximately 90% of them seen only once. This material consisted of CD8+ T cells from peripheral blood mononuclear cells, taken in the first trimester of pregnancy. Every receptor here comes from a female donor with multiple sclerosis, enrolled in a pregnancy study. Each CDR3 is given with its conserved first and last residue. Each record gives: clone size, D gene, V gene, J gene, CDR3 DNA, CDR3 protein. The D gene is left open where the match is weak. Not all rows give a size; the values are once, few, many and, for expanded clones, a class.

.,.,TRBV19,TRBJ1-1,TGTGCCAGTAGTGCCGCAACGACAGGAGAGGAAGCTTTCTTT,CASSAATTGEEAFF
.,TRBD1,TRBV18,TRBJ2-7,TGTGCCAGCTCACCAACGAGGGGGCCCCTTTCTTACGAGCAGTACTTC,CASSPTRGPLSYEQYF
.,TRBD1,TRBV19,TRBJ1-6,TGTGCCAGTAGTATCAAGGGTCCGGGACAGGGGCGGAGCTCCTATAATTCACCCCTCCACTTT,CASSIKGPGQGRSSYNSPLHF
.,TRBD1,TRBV6-4,TRBJ1-6,TGTGCCAGCAGTGACCAGGGGGCTGATTCACCCCTCCACTTT,CASSDQGADSPLHF
.,.,TRBV4-1,TRBJ2-7,TGCGCCAGCAGCCGCTCTCCTAGGAGTTTATACTTC,CASSRSPRSLYF
.,.,TRBV23-1,TRBJ2-7,TGCGCCAGCAGTCAATCGGGGGGACGTCCTGTCAGCTCCTACGAGCAGTACTTC,CASSQSGGRPVSSYEQYF
few,.,TRBV7-9,TRBJ1-1,TGTGCCAGTCAGTCCAGGCAGGCACTGTACACTGAAGCTTTCTTT,CASQSRQALYTEAFF
.,.,TRBV7-7,TRBJ1-6,TGTGCTAGCCCCCCGTGTGGACGGACTGTTAATTCACCCCTCCACTTT,CASPPCGRTVNSPLHF
once,TRBD2,TRBV2,TRBJ2-1,TGTCCAACGCAGCGTGCTAGCGGGGGGAATGAGCAGTTCTTC,CPTQRASGGNEQFF
.,TRBD2,TRBV7-9,TRBJ2-7,TGTGCCAGCAGCTCCCCTAGCGGGGGCTCCTACGAGCAGTACTTC,CASSSPSGGSYEQYF
.,TRBD2,TRBV30,TRBJ2-1,TGTGCCTGTGGACTAGCGGAGTACAATGAGCAGTTCTTC,CACGLAEYNEQFF
.,.,TRBV27,TRBJ1-2,TGTGCCAGCAGTTTATTCCCCTCGGGGATAGGGTATGGCTACACCTTC,CASSLFPSGIGYGYTF
.,.,TRBV29-1,TRBJ1-2,TGCAGCGTCGTGCGGTTGGAAAACTATGGCTACACCTTC,CSVVRLENYGYTF
once,TRBD1,TRBV7-2,TRBJ1-3,TGTGCCAGCAGCCTCGCAGGGACAGGGCGGTCTCTCTCTGGAAACACCATATATTTT,CASSLAGTGRSLSGNTIYF
.,.,TRBV4-3,TRBJ1-1,TGCGCCAGCAGCCAAGATGGTCCGGGTAGTTCCGGTCCTGAAGCTTTCTTT,CASSQDGPGSSGPEAFF
.,TRBD1,TRBV7-9,TRBJ2-7,TGTGCCAGCAGCTCAGTAGACAGGGCGGCCTACGAGCAGTACTTC,CASSSVDRAAYEQYF
.,.,TRBV5-6,TRBJ1-5,TGTGCCAGCAGCTTGGGGGGGGGCAATCAGCCCCAGCATTTT,CASSLGGGNQPQHF
.,.,TRBV9,TRBJ1-3,TGTGCCAGCAGCGCCTTTCTCGGAGCCGGAAACACCATATATTTT,CASSAFLGAGNTIYF
.,TRBD1,TRBV5-4,TRBJ2-1,TGTGCCGGCGTGCTCGGGACAGGGTTAGGTAGCAATGAGCAGTTCTTC,CAGVLGTGLGSNEQFF
.,.,TRBV2,TRBJ2-7,TGTGCCAGCAGTGAATTCCCACAGACCTACGAGCAGTACTTC,CASSEFPQTYEQYF
.,.,TRBV6-5,TRBJ1-2,TGTGCCAGTATAGACTTGAGCAGCGGCTACACCTTC,CASIDLSSGYTF
.,.,TRBV19,TRBJ1-1,TGTGCCAGTAGTATAAGGGGCAGGGTGATCCCTAACACTGAAGCTTTCTTT,CASSIRGRVIPNTEAFF
.,.,TRBV5-6,TRBJ2-3,TGTGCCAGCAGCTTGGGAGTTTCGGCAGATACGCAGTATTTT,CASSLGVSADTQYF
few,.,TRBV9,TRBJ2-7,TGTGCCAGCAGCGGAGACGTTGGCACAGACCAGTACTTC,CASSGDVGTDQYF
.,TRBD1,TRBV5-8,TRBJ2-1,TGTGCCAGCACCCTCAGGGACAGGCCCTACAATGAGCAGTTCTTC,CASTLRDRPYNEQFF